This T cell receptor beta chain was captured in a study of cytomegalovirus exposure and HLA in healthy donors. The study ran its PCR with 60 Vbeta and 13 Jbeta primers. Measured with immunoSEQ multiplex PCR; TCRdb has only the in-frame clones, and not every one. The sample has some 60,000 clones, more than 75% seen once. Sequenced: PBMCs. This receptor was obtained from a male donor in good health and CMV-seronegative.

The CDR3 DNA is TGTGCCAGCAGTGAGACAGGCCCCTACAATGAGCAGTTCTTC. Its translation is CASSETGPYNEQFF. The chain employs TRBV6-1 and TRBJ2-1; TRBD1 is a possible D gene (6 bases). The CDR3 length is 14 residues. The V end was cut by 3 bases, the J end by 2 bases, with 8 bases between. Germline values: CDR1 MNHNS, CDR2 SASEGT.